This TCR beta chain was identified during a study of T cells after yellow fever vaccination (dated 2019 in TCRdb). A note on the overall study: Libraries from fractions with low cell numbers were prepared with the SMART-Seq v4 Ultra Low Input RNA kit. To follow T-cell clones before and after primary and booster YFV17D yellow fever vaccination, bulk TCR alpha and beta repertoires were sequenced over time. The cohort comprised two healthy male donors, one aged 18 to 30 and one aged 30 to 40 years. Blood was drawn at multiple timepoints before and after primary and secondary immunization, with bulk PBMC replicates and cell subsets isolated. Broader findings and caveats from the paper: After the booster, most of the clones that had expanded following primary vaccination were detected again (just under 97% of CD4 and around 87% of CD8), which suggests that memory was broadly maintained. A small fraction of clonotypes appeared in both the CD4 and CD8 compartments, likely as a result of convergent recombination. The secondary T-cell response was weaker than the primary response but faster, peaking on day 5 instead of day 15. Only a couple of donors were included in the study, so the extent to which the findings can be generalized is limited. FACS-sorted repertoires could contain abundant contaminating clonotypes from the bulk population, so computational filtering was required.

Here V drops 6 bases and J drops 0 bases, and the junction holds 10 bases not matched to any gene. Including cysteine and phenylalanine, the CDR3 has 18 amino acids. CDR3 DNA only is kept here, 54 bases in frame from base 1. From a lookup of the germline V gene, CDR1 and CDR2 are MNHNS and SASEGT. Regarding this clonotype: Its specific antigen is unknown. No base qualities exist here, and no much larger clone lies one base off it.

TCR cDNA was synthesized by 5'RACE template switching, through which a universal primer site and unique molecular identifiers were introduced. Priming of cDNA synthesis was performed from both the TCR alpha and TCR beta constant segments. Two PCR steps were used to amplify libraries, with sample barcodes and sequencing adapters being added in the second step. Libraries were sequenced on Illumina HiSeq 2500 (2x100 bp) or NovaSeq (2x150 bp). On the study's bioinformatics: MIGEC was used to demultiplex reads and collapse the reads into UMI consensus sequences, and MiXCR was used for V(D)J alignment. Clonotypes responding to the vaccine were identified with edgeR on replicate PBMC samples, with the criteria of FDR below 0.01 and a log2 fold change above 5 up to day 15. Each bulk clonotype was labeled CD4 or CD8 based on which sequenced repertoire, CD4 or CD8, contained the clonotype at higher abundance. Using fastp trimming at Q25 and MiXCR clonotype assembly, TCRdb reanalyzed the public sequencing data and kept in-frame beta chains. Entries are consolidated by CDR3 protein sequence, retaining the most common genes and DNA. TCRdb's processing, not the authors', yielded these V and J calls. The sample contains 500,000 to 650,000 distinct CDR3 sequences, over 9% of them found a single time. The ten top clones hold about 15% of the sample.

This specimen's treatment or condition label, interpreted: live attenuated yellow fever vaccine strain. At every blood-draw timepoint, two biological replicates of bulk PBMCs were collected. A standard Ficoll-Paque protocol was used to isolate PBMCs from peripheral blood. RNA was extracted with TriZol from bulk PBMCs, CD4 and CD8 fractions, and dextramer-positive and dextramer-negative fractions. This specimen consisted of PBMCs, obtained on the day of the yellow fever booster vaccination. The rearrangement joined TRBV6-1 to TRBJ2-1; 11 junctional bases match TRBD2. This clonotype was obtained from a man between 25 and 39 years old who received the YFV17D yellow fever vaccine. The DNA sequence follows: TGTGCCAGCAGCGGGACTAGCGGTCGAATGAGCTCCTACAATGAGCAGTTCTTC. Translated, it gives CASSGTSGRMSSYNEQFF.